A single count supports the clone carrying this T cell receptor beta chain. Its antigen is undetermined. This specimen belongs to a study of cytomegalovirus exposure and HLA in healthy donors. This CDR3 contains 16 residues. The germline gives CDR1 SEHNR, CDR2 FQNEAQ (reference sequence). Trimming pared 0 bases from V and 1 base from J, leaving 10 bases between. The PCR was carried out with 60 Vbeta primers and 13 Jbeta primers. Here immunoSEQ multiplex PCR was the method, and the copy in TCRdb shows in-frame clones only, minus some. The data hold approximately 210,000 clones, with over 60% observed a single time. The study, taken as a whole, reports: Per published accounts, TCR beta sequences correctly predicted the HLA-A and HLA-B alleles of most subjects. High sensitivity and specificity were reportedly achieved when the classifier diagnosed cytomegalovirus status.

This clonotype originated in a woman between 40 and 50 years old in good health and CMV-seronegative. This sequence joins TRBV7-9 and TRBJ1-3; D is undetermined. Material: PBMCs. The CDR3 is CASSLAGRASGNTIYF. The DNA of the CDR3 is TGTGCCAGCAGCTTAGCTGGGAGGGCATCTGGAAACACCATATATTTT.